These 20 T cell receptor beta chains were sequenced from one sample in a study of identical twins. Via MiXCR, TCRdb re-called the 5' RACE reads, giving one row per CDR3 protein. The sample has nearly 900,000 distinct CDR3 sequences, approximately 13% seen once. This sample was shared with a second study, whose subject was yellow fever vaccine responses in identical twins.

The sample was PBMCs. All receptors come from a woman aged 18-35 years in good health.

The chain has TRBV3-1 and TRBJ2-2; 7 nucleotides line up with TRBD2. This CDR3 has 16 residues. The ends lost 2 bases at V and 4 bases at J; junction bases unmatched: 7. Looked up from germline, CDR1 is LGHDT and CDR2 is YNNKEL (reference sequence). Written as DNA, the CDR3 is TGTGCCAGCAGCCAACTGGGCGGGAGTGCCACCGGGGAGCTGTTTTTT. It encodes CASSQLGGSATGELFF.

The table lists this clonotype with a few counts. The chain employs TRBV25-1 and TRBJ2-7; 7 bases match TRBD2. CDR1 is MGHDK, CDR2 SYGVNS, per germline. Trimming removed 3 bases from V and 7 bases from J; junction bases left unmatched: 12. CDR3 size: 15 residues. The CDR3 reads CASSEGVGGPGEQYF. In DNA form, the CDR3 reads TGTGCCAGCAGTGAGGGAGTGGGAGGGCCGGGGGAGCAGTACTTC.

The chain uses TRBV21-1 and TRBJ1-1; the table assigns TRBD1, which was not confirmed against the DNA. TRBV21-1 counts as a pseudogene. The CDR3 spans 16 residues. DNA for the CDR3: TGTGCCAGCAGCAATAGCATGGGCGATGAGGACACTGAAGCTTTCTTT. This codes for CASSNSMGDEDTEAFF.

This clonotype was seen ten or more times. The J gene is TRBJ2-7, the V gene TRBV15; D ambiguous. Germline assignment: CDR1 LNHNV and CDR2 YYDKDF (reference sequence). V was clipped by 0 bases and J by 6 bases, with 9 bases between them. The CDR3 loop spans 13 amino acids. The CDR3 DNA follows: TGTGCCACCAGCAGAGACATGGTCCCCGAGCAGTACTTC. This codes for CATSRDMVPEQYF.

This clonotype appeared a few times. CDR3 protein: CASRPGEASSYNEQFF. The CDR3 DNA is TGTGCCAGCAGACCCGGGGAGGCGAGCTCCTACAATGAGCAGTTCTTC. The rearrangement joins TRBV12-3 or TRBV12-4 to TRBJ2-1, with a weak D call TRBD2 (6 bases). V lost 6 bases, J lost 0 bases, and 15 bases lay in between. The CDR3 runs 16 residues.

The chain employs TRBV6-6 and TRBJ2-3; 7 bases fit TRBD1. Germline CDR1 is MNHNY and CDR2 is SVGAGI (reference sequence). CDR3 size: 13 residues. V dropped 7 bases and J dropped 8; count of bases not matched to a gene: 9. The CDR3 here is CASTDRVSGTQYF. CDR3 bases: TGTGCCAGCACAGACAGGGTATCGGGTACGCAGTATTTT.

The rearrangement uses TRBV28 and TRBJ1-2; D gene uncertain. Germline loops: CDR1 MDHEN, CDR2 SYDVKM. The CDR3 is made up of 12 amino acids. Trimming cost V 6 bases and J 4 bases, with 9 bases left between them. CDR3 nucleotide sequence: TGTGCCAGCAGCGGGCAGGCCTATGGCTACACCTTC. Encoded protein: CASSGQAYGYTF.

This clonotype has a handful of counts. The chain recombines TRBV19 with TRBJ1-2; D may be TRBD1 (5 bases). Looked up from germline, CDR1 is LNHDA and CDR2 is SQIVND (reference sequence). V lost 5 bases and J lost 0, with 13 bases in between. This CDR3 is built from 15 residues. CDR3 sequence: CASSDSGISNYGYTF. For the CDR3, the DNA is TGTGCCAGTAGTGACTCAGGGATATCTAACTATGGCTACACCTTC.

The J gene is TRBJ1-6, the V gene TRBV20-1, with 8 bases fitting TRBD1. The germline V gene has CDR1 DFQATT and CDR2 SNEGSKA (reference sequence). This CDR3 spans 16 amino acids. V lost 1 base to trimming and J lost 4 bases; unmatched junction nucleotides: 6. CDR3 in DNA: TGCAGTGCTAGAGTTGTCACAGGGGGGTATAATTCACCCCTCCACTTT. It yields the protein CSARVVTGGYNSPLHF.

This clonotype was counted only a few times. The chain links TRBV7-2 to TRBJ2-1; 11 nucleotides agree with TRBD2. CDR1 is SGHTA, CDR2 FQGNSA, per germline. The CDR3 has 16 amino acids. Germline trimming cut 4 bases from V and 0 bases from J; bases unmatched to any gene: 2. The CDR3, as DNA: TGTGCCAGCAGCTCGACTAGCGGGACCTCCTACAATGAGCAGTTCTTC. It codes for CASSSTSGTSYNEQFF.

This clonotype turned up a few times. This chain joins TRBV2 and TRBJ2-2; D perhaps matches TRBD2 (6 bases). Trimming left V 6 bases short and J 2 bases short, with 16 bases between. The CDR3 has 16 amino acids. Germline CDR1 reads SNHLY; CDR2 reads FYNNEI. DNA for the CDR3: TGTGCCAGCAGCCCGACCGGGGGAATTAACACCGGGGAGCTGTTTTTT. It yields the protein CASSPTGGINTGELFF.

The chain employs TRBV7-8 and TRBJ2-3; tentatively, D is TRBD2 (6 bases). The length of the CDR3 is 15 residues. V lost 7 bases, J lost 4 bases, and 18 bases lay in between. CDR1 and CDR2 (germline): SGHVS, FQNEAQ. The CDR3 DNA is TGTGCCAGCATCACCCAAAGCGGGTCAGCAGATACGCAGTATTTT. Translated, it gives CASITQSGSADTQYF.

V and J are TRBV3-1 and TRBJ1-6, with TRBD1 as a possible D gene (5 bases). Trimming shortened V by 4 bases and J by 10 bases, and 14 bases separated the two germline ends. Per the germline V gene, CDR1 is LGHDT and CDR2 is YNNKEL (reference sequence). The CDR3 extends over 14 amino acids. Here the CDR3 DNA reads TGTGCCAGCAGCCCCGGACAAAAGTCATCACCCCTCCACTTT. Residues: CASSPGQKSSPLHF.

This clonotype was observed a handful of times. CDR3 nucleotide sequence: TGTGCCAGCAGGCCGAACGAGTTTAGCTCCTACAATGAGCAGTTCTTC. Translated, it gives CASRPNEFSSYNEQFF. The rearrangement uses TRBV2 and TRBJ2-1; D gene unclear. The germline V and J ends were trimmed by 6 bases and 0 bases, with 15 bases remaining between them. Germline V gene data show CDR1 as SNHLY and CDR2 as FYNNEI. The CDR3 runs 16 residues.

The chain joins TRBV19 to TRBJ2-1; 7 bases map to TRBD2. Germline CDR1 LNHDA, CDR2 SQIVND (reference sequence). This CDR3 comprises 15 residues. J was trimmed by 3 bases and V by 7 bases; bases with no gene match: 9. In DNA, the CDR3 is TGTGCCAGTATCCCTGTAGCGGGCCTCTACAATGAGCAGTTCTTC. Its protein is CASIPVAGLYNEQFF. Full variable domain (outside the CDR3, taken from reference TRBV19 and TRBJ2-1): DGGITQSPKYLFRKEGQNVTLSCEQNLNHDAMYWYRQDPGQGLRLIYYSQIVNDFQKGDIAEGYSVSREKKESFPLTVTSAQKNPTAFYLCASIPVAGLYNEQFFGPGTRLTVL.

This clonotype was seen a handful of times. This rearrangement joins TRBV24-1 to TRBJ2-3; perhaps D is TRBD1 or TRBD2 (5 bases each). The CDR3 loop spans 14 amino acids. Germline values: CDR1 KGHDR, CDR2 SFDVKD. V lost 5 bases to trimming and J lost 4 bases, with 12 bases between them. This CDR3 is CATSGARGADTQYF. The CDR3 coding sequence is TGTGCCACCAGTGGGGCGAGGGGCGCAGATACGCAGTATTTT.

The rearrangement joins TRBV14 to TRBJ2-1; no firm D call. The ends were cut back, 2 bases at V and 9 bases at J, with 11 bases in the middle. Germline lookup yields CDR1 SGHDN and CDR2 FVKESK. The CDR3 covers 13 residues. CDR3 residues: CASSQPQSVEQFF. The CDR3 bases are TGTGCCAGCAGCCAACCCCAGTCAGTTGAGCAGTTCTTC.

This clonotype was seen repeatedly, ten times or more. CDR3 nucleotide sequence: TGTGCCACCAGCACCGGACAGGGCGGAGAGACCCAGTACTTC. Residues: CATSTGQGGETQYF. V and J are TRBV15 and TRBJ2-5; 8 nucleotides match TRBD1. The CDR3 is made up of 14 amino acids. The germline V gene has CDR1 LNHNV and CDR2 YYDKDF (reference sequence). The V segment lost 4 bases and the J segment 4 bases; nucleotides outside the gene matches: 5. Filled out from reference TRBV15 and TRBJ2-5, the complete variable domain reads DAMVIQNPRYQVTQFGKPVTLSCSQTLNHNVMYWYQQKSSQAPKLLFHYYDKDFNNEADTPDNFQSRRPNTSFCFLDIRSPGLGDTAMYLCATSTGQGGETQYFGPGTRLLVL.

This clonotype was counted between two and nine times. The chain joins TRBV15 to TRBJ2-1, with 12 bases matching TRBD2. V shed 5 bases, J shed 6 bases, and the junction held 11 bases outside the gene matches. Germline loops: CDR1 LNHNV, CDR2 YYDKDF (reference sequence). The CDR3 has 17 amino acids. The CDR3 is CATSPPGLAGMGNEQFF. The CDR3 nucleotides are TGTGCCACCAGCCCCCCCGGACTAGCGGGGATGGGCAATGAGCAGTTCTTC.

In its sample, this clonotype was seen many times. The V gene is TRBV29-1, the J gene TRBJ2-1; D may correspond to TRBD1 or TRBD2 (5 bases each). This CDR3 contains 14 residues. V was pared by 3 bases and J by 6 bases, with 15 bases between. Germline loops: CDR1 SQVTM, CDR2 ANQGSEA. CDR3 DNA sequence: TGCAGCGTTGATCTGCGGGTCGGGGCCAATGAGCAGTTCTTC. Encoded protein: CSVDLRVGANEQFF.